The next 27 T cell receptor beta chains were all read from a single sample in a study of cytomegalovirus exposure and HLA in healthy donors. The protocol was immunoSEQ multiplex PCR, while the TCRdb copy is restricted to in-frame clones and leaves out a portion. The sample has approximately 160,000 clones, less than 90% seen once. Sequenced: PBMCs. Receptors were obtained from a woman younger than 30 in good health and CMV-seronegative.

The chain is built from TRBV28 and TRBJ1-2; TRBD1 is a possible D gene (6 bases). This CDR3 region has 14 residues. Germline loops: CDR1 MDHEN, CDR2 SYDVKM. Trimming removed 6 bases at V and 1 base at J, with 12 bases between. The CDR3 protein is CASRQGGSNYGYTF. In nucleotides, the CDR3 is TGTGCCAGCAGGCAAGGGGGTAGTAACTATGGCTACACCTTC.

The rearrangement joins TRBV7-9 to TRBJ1-4; no reliable D call. V dropped 5 bases and J dropped 14 bases, with 21 bases sitting between them. CDR3 length: 14 residues. The germline gives CDR1 SEHNR, CDR2 FQNEAQ (reference sequence). For the CDR3, the DNA is TGTGCCAGCAGCCCCGGCGGATCCTTTCGTGAGCTGTTTTTT. Encoded protein: CASSPGGSFRELFF. Together with reference TRBV7-9 and TRBJ1-4, the CDR3 gives the full variable domain: DTGVSQNPRHKITKRGQNVTFRCDPISEHNRLYWYRQTLGQGPEFLTYFQNEAQLEKSRLLSDRFSAERPKGSFSTLEIQRTEQGDSAMYLCASSPGGSFRELFFGSGTQLSVL.

The chain is built from TRBV30 and TRBJ1-2; 11 bases are a match to TRBD1. J gave up 6 bases and V 5 bases, and 5 bases lay outside the gene matches. CDR3 length equals 13 residues. The germline V gene encodes CDR1 GTSNPN and CDR2 SVGIG (reference sequence). CDR3 in amino acids: CAWEEDRGHGYTF. CDR3 nucleotides: TGTGCCTGGGAGGAGGACAGGGGGCATGGCTACACCTTC. The full variable domain, rest sourced from reference TRBV30 and TRBJ1-2, is SQTIHQWPATLVQPVGSPLSLECTVEGTSNPNLYWYRQAAGRGLQLLFYSVGIGQISSEVPQNLSASRPQDRQFILSSKKLLLSDSGFYLCAWEEDRGHGYTFGSGTRLTVV.

The chain is built from TRBV9 and TRBJ1-2, with D perhaps matching TRBD1 (5 bases). This CDR3 comprises 15 residues. From germline, CDR1 is SGDLS and CDR2 YYNGEE. Trimming took off 1 base at V and 5 bases at J, with 15 bases between the two ends. CDR3 coding DNA: TGTGCCAGCAGCGTAAACGGGGGGTCGCGGTATGGCTACACCTTC. Its translation is CASSVNGGSRYGYTF.

This chain's CDR3 is CATQGDTKTEAFF. CDR3 DNA sequence: TGTGCCACCCAAGGGGACACGAAAACTGAAGCTTTCTTT. The chain links TRBV6-5 to TRBJ1-1; D may be TRBD1 (6 bases). Trimming removed 10 bases from V and 5 bases from J, with 17 bases in between. CDR1 is MNHEY and CDR2 is SVGAGI in the germline V gene. The CDR3 is made up of 13 amino acids.

V usage is TRBV5-1 and J usage is TRBJ1-1, with TRBD1 as a possible D gene (5 bases). This CDR3 is built from 14 residues. The germline V and J ends were trimmed by 3 bases and 8 bases, with 17 bases remaining between them. From germline, CDR1 is SGHRS and CDR2 YFSETQ. The CDR3 nucleotides read TGCGCCAGCAGCTCCGCCGCGGGGGTAAGAGAAGCTTTCTTT. Its translation: CASSSAAGVREAFF.

The chain recombines TRBV7-9 with TRBJ2-4, with D unclear. Germline V gives CDR1 SEHNR, CDR2 FQNEAQ (reference sequence). Trimming took 4 bases from V and 0 from J, leaving 16 bases between them. The length of the CDR3 is 17 residues. Written as DNA, the CDR3 is TGTGCCAGCAGCTCTGGCGGAATAGCTGCAGCCAAAAACATTCAGTACTTC. This sequence encodes CASSSGGIAAAKNIQYF.

The chain couples TRBV19 to TRBJ1-5; D gene ambiguous. Germline CDR1 LNHDA, CDR2 SQIVND (reference sequence). The CDR3 has 14 residues. The germline V and J ends were trimmed by 5 bases and 5 bases, with 13 bases remaining between them. The chain's CDR3 is CASSPQISDQPQHF. CDR3 nucleotides: TGTGCCAGTAGTCCACAGATTTCCGATCAGCCCCAGCATTTT. Using reference TRBV19 and TRBJ1-5 for the parts outside the CDR3, the full variable domain is DGGITQSPKYLFRKEGQNVTLSCEQNLNHDAMYWYRQDPGQGLRLIYYSQIVNDFQKGDIAEGYSVSREKKESFPLTVTSAQKNPTAFYLCASSPQISDQPQHFGDGTRLSIL.

The CDR3 bases are TGTGCCAGCAGCTTGGAGGGGAGGGTGGCGACCGGGGAGCTGTTTTTT. This translates into CASSLEGRVATGELFF. The chain has TRBV7-6 and TRBJ2-2; TRBD2 aligns across 7 bases. With V trimmed by 3 bases and J by 5 bases, 9 bases remained unmatched. In germline, CDR1 is SGHVS, CDR2 FNYEAQ. The CDR3 is 16 residues long.

This chain uses TRBV2 with TRBJ2-7; no definite D call. This CDR3 region has 13 residues. CDR1 and CDR2 from the germline V gene are SNHLY and FYNNEI. The V gene lost 6 bases and the J gene lost 1 base, with 10 bases spanning the gap. CDR3 amino acids: CASSVQFSYEQYF. In DNA, the CDR3 is TGTGCCAGCAGCGTACAGTTTTCCTACGAGCAGTACTTC.

V and J are TRBV15 and TRBJ1-2, with a weak D call TRBD1 (5 bases). The V and J ends lost 3 bases and 1 base respectively, with 9 bases between them. The CDR3 length is 14 residues. Germline V lookup: CDR1 LNHNV, CDR2 YYDKDF (reference sequence). CDR3 coding DNA: TGTGCCACCAGCAGTGTGGGGGGTAACTATGGCTACACCTTC. Translated, it gives CATSSVGGNYGYTF.

V is TRBV6-1 and J is TRBJ1-3; D might be TRBD1 (6 bases). V lost 3 bases and J 0 bases, leaving 12 bases between the germline ends. From germline, CDR1 is MNHNS and CDR2 SASEGT. CDR3 length equals 16 residues. CDR3 amino acids: CASSDQGHFSGNTIYF. DNA of the CDR3: TGTGCCAGCAGTGACCAGGGGCATTTCTCTGGAAACACCATATATTTT.

Only one count was recorded for this clone. The rearrangement links TRBV7-9 to TRBJ1-3, with D possibly matching TRBD1 (5 bases). The CDR3 is 16 residues long. Trimming took 1 base from V and 0 from J, leaving 10 bases between them. CDR1 and CDR2 (germline): SEHNR, FQNEAQ (reference sequence). In nucleotides, the CDR3 is TGTGCCAGCAGCTTAGGCCAAACAGGCTCTGGAAACACCATATATTTT. Amino acid sequence: CASSLGQTGSGNTIYF.

This clone occurred once. V and J are TRBV19 and TRBJ1-1, with 9 nucleotides matching TRBD1. Unmatched junction bases numbered 11, after V lost 1 base and J lost 5 bases. The CDR3 spans 17 residues. Germline CDR1 is LNHDA and CDR2 is SQIVND (reference sequence). CDR3 loop: CASSIGAYRGQGTEAFF. CDR3 sequence (DNA): TGTGCCAGTAGTATAGGAGCCTACAGGGGGCAGGGAACTGAAGCTTTCTTT.

V and J are TRBV10-2 and TRBJ1-4; D gene unclear. This CDR3 comprises 14 residues. The V gene lost 8 bases and the J gene lost 8 bases, with 18 bases spanning the gap. Per germline, CDR1 WSHSY and CDR2 SAAADI. This CDR3 is CASGSARVNEKLFF. In DNA, the CDR3 is TGCGCCAGCGGGAGTGCGCGGGTTAACGAAAAACTGTTTTTT.

The rearrangement joins TRBV5-6 to TRBJ2-7; 7 positions agree with TRBD2. The CDR3 runs to 17 residues. Germline CDR1 reads SGHDT; CDR2 reads YYEEEE. Trimming at V came to 4 bases and at J to 3 bases, leaving 16 bases not matched to a gene. Here the CDR3 DNA reads TGTGCCAGCAGCCAGCGGGGCTCGGGGATTTTTGGCTACGAGCAGTACTTC. It specifies CASSQRGSGIFGYEQYF.

The rearrangement joins TRBV23-1 to TRBJ1-4; D is uncertain. TRBV23-1 is designated an ORF whose function remains uncertain. Trimming cost V 3 bases and J 8 bases, with 19 bases left between them. The CDR3 has 16 residues. CDR3 bases: TGCGCCAGCAGTCACTCTCGGGTGCTTACTCCCGAAAAACTGTTTTTT. Translation gives CASSHSRVLTPEKLFF.

V gene TRBV5-8 combines with J gene TRBJ2-5; possibly TRBD2 for D (7 bases). This CDR3 has 13 residues. V lost 3 bases and J lost 4, with 10 bases in between. CDR1 SGHTS and CDR2 YDEGEE come from the germline V gene. The CDR3: CASSYGGRETQYF. DNA for the CDR3: TGTGCCAGCAGCTACGGGGGGCGAGAGACCCAGTACTTC.

V and J are TRBV9 and TRBJ1-2, with unresolved D. CDR3 length: 13 residues. Per germline, CDR1 SGDLS and CDR2 YYNGEE. Trimming cost V 3 bases and J 4 bases, with 10 bases left between them. The CDR3, as DNA: TGTGCCAGCAGCGGCCCGGGAGCCTATGGCTACACCTTC. It translates to CASSGPGAYGYTF.

This chain connects TRBV5-1 to TRBJ2-7, with 13 bases fitting TRBD2. The CDR3 length is 17 residues. The trim removed 5 bases at V and 5 bases at J, leaving 13 bases unmatched. Germline CDR1 is SGHRS and CDR2 is YFSETQ. The CDR3 region has the DNA TGCGCCAGCAGTTATGGACTAGCGGGAGCCCCGATCCACGAGCAGTACTTC. This translates into CASSYGLAGAPIHEQYF.

CDR3 amino acids: CASSYPGQGKETQYF. CDR3 bases: TGCGCCAGCAGCTACCCGGGACAGGGGAAAGAGACCCAGTACTTC. The V and J genes are TRBV4-1 and TRBJ2-5; 10 bases match TRBD1. This CDR3 spans 15 amino acids. From germline, CDR1 is MGHRA and CDR2 YSYEKL. J was trimmed by 3 bases and V by 5 bases; bases with no gene match: 6.

The rearrangement joins TRBV7-6 to TRBJ2-1; a possible D gene is TRBD2 (7 bases). V was pared by 6 bases and J by 9 bases, with 15 bases between. The CDR3 runs 13 residues. CDR1 and CDR2 (germline): SGHVS, FNYEAQ. The CDR3 region has the DNA TGTGCCAGCAGACCTTTGGGGGGGGCTGAGCAGTTCTTC. Translating it yields CASRPLGGAEQFF.

This clone was counted a single time. The chain has TRBV11-3 and TRBJ1-1, with D perhaps matching TRBD1 (5 bases). This CDR3 is built from 15 residues. The V gene's germline CDR1 is SGHNT and CDR2 YENEEA. With 1 base removed from V and 6 bases from J, the gap between germline ends came to 15 bases. This CDR3 is CASSLGGSWVPEAFF. The CDR3 nucleotides are TGTGCCAGCAGCTTAGGGGGCAGTTGGGTCCCTGAAGCTTTCTTT.

V usage is TRBV5-1 and J usage is TRBJ1-1; tentatively, D is TRBD1 (5 bases). Germline assignment: CDR1 SGHRS and CDR2 YFSETQ. Trimming stripped 0 bases from V and 6 bases from J, with 9 bases between. The CDR3 extends over 13 amino acids. The CDR3 coding sequence is TGCGCCAGCAGCTTGGCGGCAGGGCCTGAAGCTTTCTTT. It encodes CASSLAAGPEAFF.

V and J are TRBV27 and TRBJ2-7, with 7 bases fitting TRBD2. CDR3 size: 15 residues. V shed 2 bases and J 6 bases; nucleotides not matched to a gene: 10. Per the germline V gene, CDR1 is MNHEY and CDR2 is SMNVEV (reference sequence). The CDR3 DNA follows: TGTGCCAGCAGTTTAATCTCGGGGGGATCGATCGAGCAGTACTTC. This translates into CASSLISGGSIEQYF.

The chain recombines TRBV11-2 with TRBJ2-7, with TRBD1 matching over 8 bases. Looked up from germline, CDR1 is SGHAT and CDR2 is FQNNGV. The J segment lost 2 bases and the V segment lost 5 bases, leaving 5 bases of the junction unmatched. The length of the CDR3 is 14 residues. Here the CDR3 DNA reads TGTGCCAGCAGCCCGGACAGGGTAGCCTACGAGCAGTACTTC. As protein: CASSPDRVAYEQYF.

The chain recombines TRBV5-8 with TRBJ2-7; D is uncertain. This CDR3 is 11 amino acids long. Trimming cost V 9 bases and J 2 bases, with 9 bases left between them. CDR1 is SGHTS, CDR2 YDEGEE, per germline. CDR3 DNA sequence: TGTGCCACCCAGGCCGCCTACGAGCAGTACTTC. This translates into CATQAAYEQYF.